This entry describes one T cell receptor beta chain. Its antigen is unknown. The entry originates in a study of cytomegalovirus exposure and HLA in healthy donors. Libraries were prepared by immunoSEQ multiplex PCR; TCRdb keeps only in-frame clonotypes and omits some of them. The profile shows a few hundred thousand clones, roughly 87% of them singletons. V was clipped by 3 bases and J by 3 bases; unmatched bases: 5. CDR3 length: 15 residues. The germline V gene encodes CDR1 MDHEN and CDR2 SYDVKM. Study-wide results and caveats: Most TCR sequences were uncommon, yet certain public TCRs appeared in many donors. The listing of 150 to 200 TCR beta chains classed them as cytomegalovirus-associated. Cytomegalovirus status, reportedly, was diagnosed with high specificity and sensitivity by the classifier.

Separation from the roughly 690-subject first cohort characterized the 120-subject validation cohort, to which the donors belonged. This TCR came from a man aged 18-30 years in good health and CMV-seropositive. The rearrangement joins TRBV28 to TRBJ2-7; TRBD2 matches 10 bases. The specimen was PBMCs. CDR3 in amino acids: CASSFPAGGDYEQYF. DNA of the CDR3: TGTGCCAGCAGTTTCCCAGCGGGAGGGGACTACGAGCAGTACTTC.